These 3 T cell receptor beta chains were all obtained from the same sample, sequenced in a study of graft-versus-host responses after intestinal transplantation (dated by TCRdb to about 2021). The antigens these receptors bind are not known. Libraries were constructed by the immunoSEQ multiplex PCR assay. TCRdb holds this immuneACCESS table with in-frame rearrangements only. Some clones are missing; in checked studies, unresolved V genes explain under half, and the rest has no known cause. This sample holds approximately 130,000 clones; approximately 90% were observed only once. The ten most abundant clones make up about 0.16% of the sample. The intended sense of this specimen's time point label: cells obtained before transplantation from donor or recipient. Specimen: unstimulated CD4+ T cells sorted from spleen or lymph node cells, collected before intestinal transplant. These receptors originate from a human donor who received an intestinal transplant.

In this sample, this clone turned up a few times. The chain combines TRBV19 with TRBJ1-5; D remains unclear. This CDR3 spans 12 amino acids. The V gene's germline CDR1 is LNHDA and CDR2 SQIVND (reference sequence). Trimming cost V 3 bases and J 5 bases, with 5 bases left between them. The CDR3 loop is CASSIWDQPQHF. The CDR3 bases are TGTGCCAGTAGTATCTGGGATCAGCCCCAGCATTTT.

This sequence joins TRBV11-1 and TRBJ1-2; D ambiguous. Per germline, CDR1 SGHAT and CDR2 FQDESV (reference sequence). The CDR3 sequence is 15 residues long. V was shortened by 0 bases and J by 7 bases, with 15 bases between the two germline ends. The CDR3 DNA reads as TGTGCCAGCAGCTTAGCGTCCCCCTCCTTGGGTGGCTACACCTTC. Protein: CASSLASPSLGGYTF.

A single count supports this clone. The chain combines TRBV2 with TRBJ2-2; D perhaps matches TRBD2 (6 bases). The CDR3 is made up of 15 amino acids. Trimming left V 4 bases short and J 4 bases short, with 13 bases between. Germline V lookup: CDR1 SNHLY, CDR2 FYNNEI. The CDR3 coding sequence is TGTGCCAGCAGTGTAGGGGATAGCGGCACCGGGGAGCTGTTTTTT. This encodes CASSVGDSGTGELFF.